A selection of T cell receptor beta chains follows, all from one sample in a study of T cells after yellow fever vaccination. Using its own MiXCR run on the 5' RACE reads, TCRdb lists one record per CDR3 protein. The table has about 300,000 distinct CDR3 sequences, about 10% seen once; the top ten hold around 3.3%. The sequenced sample was CD4+ T cells sorted from PBMCs, obtained 5 days after the yellow fever booster vaccination. The origin of the receptors is a man younger than 35 who received the YFV17D yellow fever vaccine. CDR3s include the opening cysteine and the closing phenylalanine or tryptophan. A D gene is named only where the DNA matches it firmly.

CDR3: CATSRDVEKLFF
V: TRBV15
D: NA

CDR3: CASGLSRGASTTEAFF
V: TRBV12-5
D: NA

CDR3: CASSLAGGRAYGYTF
V: TRBV12-3/TRBV12-4
D: NA

CDR3: CASSLALSHEQFF
V: TRBV5-1
D: NA

CDR3: CASSLFTYEQYF
V: TRBV6-2/TRBV6-3
D: NA

CDR3: CASTNTGSTGELFF
V: TRBV19
D: NA

CDR3: CASSSSKNTEAFF
V: TRBV6-5
D: NA

CDR3: CASSLGGSQARGYTF
V: TRBV5-1
D: NA

CDR3: CASSGDRGNSGANVLTF
V: TRBV3-1
D: TRBD1

CDR3: CASSLPVGTGTGYTF
V: TRBV5-1
D: TRBD1

CDR3: CSARDLSYTGELFF
V: TRBV20-1
D: NA

CDR3: CASTPWGVDYGYTF
V: TRBV7-2
D: NA

CDR3: CASSSGQGFAKAQYF
V: TRBV5-4
D: TRBD1

CDR3: CASSERPGDEQYF
V: TRBV10-1
D: NA

CDR3: CASSSKQQETQYF
V: TRBV27
D: NA

CDR3: CASSSRSGTPRNEQFF
V: TRBV11-2
D: NA

CDR3: CASSLGQGVTNTEAFF
V: TRBV5-4
D: TRBD1

CDR3: CASIPMGQQNNEQFF
V: TRBV16
D: TRBD1

CDR3: CASSQVEGYGNSPLHF
V: TRBV3-1
D: NA

CDR3: CASSRQGDSPLHF
V: TRBV2
D: TRBD1

CDR3: CATSDGPLYGYTF
V: TRBV24-1
D: NA

CDR3: CSVIRELSYEQYF
V: TRBV29-1
D: NA

CDR3: CASSPGTAPSTNIQYF
V: TRBV19
D: TRBD1

CDR3: CASSGLRQFLTSPLHF
V: TRBV6-4
D: NA

CDR3: CASSNNRDPNFNEQFF
V: TRBV4-1
D: NA

CDR3: CASRHPGTSGQQETQYF
V: TRBV5-5
D: TRBD2

CDR3: CASSTTSRASAGDTQYF
V: TRBV23-1
D: NA

CDR3: CAISDPDGLGAEAFF
V: TRBV10-3
D: NA

CDR3: CAWSVLGETQYF
V: TRBV30
D: NA

CDR3: CASTYWLGGTEAFF
V: TRBV12-3/TRBV12-4
D: NA

CDR3: CATATSGATDTQYF
V: TRBV24-1
D: TRBD2

CDR3: CASSPTGNEQFF
V: TRBV7-2
D: NA

CDR3: CASSPSQGDISGELFF
V: TRBV18
D: NA

CDR3: CASSVLGKYNEQFF
V: TRBV5-6
D: NA